The rows below give T cell receptor beta chains drawn from one sample of a study of cytomegalovirus exposure and HLA in healthy donors. Clones were sequenced by immunoSEQ multiplex PCR, and TCRdb holds only the in-frame ones, with some missing. This sample has 100,000 to 150,000 clones, with 80% found just once. Sequencing input: PBMCs. These receptor sequences come from a man between 35 and 55 years old in good health and CMV-seronegative. Both conserved end residues are trimmed from each CDR3. Each record gives: CDR3 length, V gene, clone size, CDR3 protein. Not all rows give a size; the values are once, few, many and, for expanded clones, a class.

length: 12; V: TRBV14; size: -; CDR3: ASSLSGSGDTQY
length: 12; V: TRBV2; size: -; CDR3: ASRDRDRGYEQY
length: 14; V: TRBV4-1; size: -; CDR3: ASSGPGQGARGTQY
length: 14; V: TRBV28; size: -; CDR3: ASSSAGTGVNNEQF
length: 11; V: TRBV7-9; size: once; CDR3: ASSFGPGETQY
length: 12; V: TRBV6-5; size: -; CDR3: ASSLAWDTGELF
length: 12; V: TRBV2; size: -; CDR3: ASSVDSRNTEAF
length: 10; V: TRBV28; size: -; CDR3: ASSLAGVGYT
length: 16; V: TRBV12-5; size: -; CDR3: ASGLGSWGRGRTGELF
length: 13; V: TRBV7-9; size: -; CDR3: ASSLEVVGGIGAF
length: 10; V: TRBV2; size: -; CDR3: ASSVGGYEQY
length: 10; V: TRBV28; size: few; CDR3: ASEQGFGGYT
length: 11; V: TRBV27; size: -; CDR3: ASSLQGRQPQH
length: 15; V: TRBV27; size: -; CDR3: ASSLTGVRRTNEKLF
length: 12; V: TRBV6-5; size: -; CDR3: ASSYSTGNYGYT
length: 17; V: TRBV16; size: few; CDR3: ASSKTAAGAGGTNEKLF
length: 9; V: TRBV20-1; size: -; CDR3: STLGGYEQY
length: 12; V: TRBV19; size: -; CDR3: ASVDRAGANVLT
length: 12; V: TRBV7-6; size: -; CDR3: ASSPRGSGNEQF
length: 13; V: TRBV7-7; size: -; CDR3: ASSPRSAGVDEQY
length: 14; V: TRBV27; size: -; CDR3: ASSSGPQERDYGYT
length: 20; V: TRBV7-6; size: -; CDR3: ASSLVGQGSGTSGRITDTQY
length: 12; V: TRBV6-1; size: -; CDR3: ASISSGGDEKLF
length: 14; V: TRBV4-2; size: -; CDR3: ASSQDFRGTNEKLF
length: 13; V: TRBV19; size: few; CDR3: ASRWGQGVGQPQH
length: 14; V: TRBV29-1; size: -; CDR3: SVVPPPGGPWGEQF
length: 11; V: TRBV27; size: -; CDR3: ASSHTGSYGYT
length: 11; V: TRBV18; size: -; CDR3: ASSPPAGFVRF
length: 12; V: TRBV7-2; size: -; CDR3: ASSPGTGVYEQY
length: 11; V: TRBV30; size: -; CDR3: AWKTGAVYEQY
length: 14; V: TRBV5-1; size: -; CDR3: ASSLGGTGLGEKLF
length: 14; V: TRBV28; size: -; CDR3: ASSSGGTGEGGEQY
length: 11; V: TRBV19; size: few; CDR3: ASSNLARETQY
length: 12; V: TRBV2; size: -; CDR3: ASSVGHGDYGYA
length: 15; V: TRBV25-1; size: -; CDR3: ASSEYSGTMYQETQY
length: 13; V: TRBV28; size: -; CDR3: ASSGMGDGGTEAF
length: 11; V: TRBV7-9; size: few; CDR3: ASSSTGETEAF
length: 12; V: TRBV6-6; size: -; CDR3: ASSYIDRAETQY
length: 15; V: TRBV5-1; size: -; CDR3: ASSLASGGQPQETQY
length: 12; V: TRBV28; size: -; CDR3: ASSLIGEQGEAF
length: 14; V: TRBV27; size: -; CDR3: ASSLLGQGQGTEAF
length: 14; V: TRBV11-3; size: few; CDR3: ASSSRPGGRNQPQH